The 10 T cell receptor beta chains listed next were all sequenced from one sample in a study of T cell clones after liver transplantation. The assay was immunoSEQ multiplex PCR, and TCRdb's table has in-frame clones only and misses some. The sample holds 51,000 or so clones, roughly nine tenths seen once. Material: CD8+ T cells from blood, obtained 12 months after liver transplant. These TCRs come from a human patient who received a liver transplant. Part of the T cell pool may stem from the graft donor.

The rearrangement uses TRBV19 and TRBJ1-1; TRBD1 is a possible D gene (5 bases). In germline, CDR1 is LNHDA, CDR2 SQIVND (reference sequence). V lost 7 bases and J 0 bases, leaving 12 bases between the germline ends. CDR3 length: 14 residues. The DNA of the CDR3 is TGTGCCAGTAACAGGAGTCCTATGAACACTGAAGCTTTCTTT. This encodes CASNRSPMNTEAFF.

The genes are TRBV30 and TRBJ1-5, with D unresolved. Germline CDR1 GTSNPN, CDR2 SVGIG (reference sequence). The length of the CDR3 is 15 residues. The V end was cut by 3 bases, the J end by 1 base, with 13 bases between. The CDR3 loop is CAWSLTGGSNQPQHF. DNA of the CDR3: TGTGCCTGGAGCCTAACCGGAGGGAGCAATCAGCCCCAGCATTTT.

This chain joins TRBV13 and TRBJ2-1, with D perhaps TRBD1 (6 bases). Trimming took off 10 bases at V and 7 bases at J, with 23 bases between the two ends. This CDR3 is 15 amino acids long. The germline CDR1 and CDR2 sequences are PRHDT and FYEKMQ (reference sequence). In DNA form, the CDR3 reads TGTGCCACCCGTCTCAGGGGATCGGTCGGGAATGAGCAGTTCTTC. As protein: CATRLRGSVGNEQFF.

This clone was detected only once. The chain employs TRBV4-1 and TRBJ2-7, with a tentative D call TRBD1 (6 bases). Germline loops: CDR1 MGHRA, CDR2 YSYEKL. V was shortened by 2 bases and J by 2 bases, with 13 bases between the two germline ends. The CDR3 spans 15 residues. This CDR3 reads CASSQTDRTTYEQYF. The CDR3 nucleotides are TGCGCCAGCAGCCAAACTGACAGGACGACCTACGAGCAGTACTTC.

The chain employs TRBV11-2 and TRBJ1-1, with a possible D match to TRBD1 (5 bases). Germline V gene lookup returns CDR1 SGHAT and CDR2 FQNNGV. The CDR3 is made up of 14 amino acids. Trimming cost V 4 bases and J 2 bases, with 11 bases left between them. DNA for the CDR3: TGTGCCAGCAGCTCCCCGGGGGGAAACACTGAAGCTTTCTTT. Translated, it gives CASSSPGGNTEAFF.

The chain combines TRBV28 with TRBJ2-7, with TRBD1 as a possible D gene (5 bases). The CDR3 runs to 14 residues. Germline V gene data show CDR1 as MDHEN and CDR2 as SYDVKM. V gave up 6 bases and J gave up 6 bases, with 18 bases separating them. The CDR3 protein is CASRYGTDNLEQYF. CDR3 bases: TGTGCCAGCAGATACGGAACGGACAATCTCGAGCAGTACTTC.

The V gene is TRBV4-3, the J gene TRBJ2-7; 7 bases fit TRBD1. CDR3 size: 17 residues. CDR1 is LGHNA and CDR2 is YSLEER in the germline V gene. Trimming took 0 bases from V and 0 from J; bases not matched to a gene: 8. The CDR3 region is CASSQEDRTGVSYEQYF. The CDR3 coding sequence is TGCGCCAGCAGCCAAGAAGATCGGACAGGTGTCTCCTACGAGCAGTACTTC.

The chain combines TRBV27 with TRBJ2-3, with D unclear. The germline CDR1 and CDR2 sequences are MNHEY and SMNVEV (reference sequence). Trimming removed 4 bases at V and 4 bases at J, with 6 bases between. This CDR3 spans 12 amino acids. CDR3 nucleotides: TGTGCCAGCAGTTGGCCGTCAGATACGCAGTATTTT. This sequence encodes CASSWPSDTQYF.

By frequency in the sample, this clone is medium-sized. The rearrangement links TRBV28 to TRBJ1-2, with 8 bases identical to TRBD1. The CDR3 covers 15 residues. Germline V gives CDR1 MDHEN, CDR2 SYDVKM. V shed 7 bases and J 8 bases; nucleotides not matched to a gene: 15. Here the CDR3 reads CASTLLLQGARGYTF. The CDR3 nucleotides are TGTGCCAGCACCCTCCTATTGCAGGGGGCGAGGGGCTACACCTTC.

The rearrangement links TRBV29-1 to TRBJ1-2, with unresolved D. V lost 1 base and J 7 bases, leaving 10 bases between the germline ends. Germline V lookup: CDR1 SQVTM, CDR2 ANQGSEA. This CDR3 has 12 residues. The chain's CDR3 is CSVEGTLGGYTF. CDR3 nucleotides: TGCAGCGTTGAAGGAACCCTGGGTGGCTACACCTTC.